This TCR beta chain was captured in a study of tissue T cells after allogeneic stem cell transplantation. Germline assignment: CDR1 MSHET and CDR2 SYDVDS. V was pared by 2 bases and J by 0 bases, with 5 bases between. The CDR3 has 13 amino acids. A few counts support this clone. What it binds is unknown. Gene names are mouse gene names. The read ends 1 residue early relative to the CDR3; the germline J gene fills the gap. Study-wide results and limits: Within patients, tissue anatomy strongly shaped TCR repertoire composition. Blood and spleen captured only part of the tissue TCR repertoire.

The time point is: mouse harvest day 7 after allogeneic transplant. Mouse grafts combined 10^7 T-cell-depleted bone marrow cells with 10^6 splenic CD5+ T cells. B6 (H2b) cells into BALB/c (H2d) mice; tissues taken at day 7 or 14. This table comes from immunoSEQ multiplex PCR, and its TCRdb copy is limited to in-frame clones, with some not included. The table records under 4,000 clones, 50% of them present only once. J is TRBJ2-7 and V is TRBV29, with no clear D. The sequence came from a female BALB/c mouse given C57BL/6 T cells with graft-versus-host disease after an allogeneic hematopoietic cell transplant. Sequences were obtained from lymph node tissue. The sequenced part of the CDR3 DNA is TGTGCTAGCAGTTTAACGAGCTCCTATGAACAGTAC. Translated, it gives CASSLTSSYEQY. The entire CDR3 protein reads CASSLTSSYEQYF.